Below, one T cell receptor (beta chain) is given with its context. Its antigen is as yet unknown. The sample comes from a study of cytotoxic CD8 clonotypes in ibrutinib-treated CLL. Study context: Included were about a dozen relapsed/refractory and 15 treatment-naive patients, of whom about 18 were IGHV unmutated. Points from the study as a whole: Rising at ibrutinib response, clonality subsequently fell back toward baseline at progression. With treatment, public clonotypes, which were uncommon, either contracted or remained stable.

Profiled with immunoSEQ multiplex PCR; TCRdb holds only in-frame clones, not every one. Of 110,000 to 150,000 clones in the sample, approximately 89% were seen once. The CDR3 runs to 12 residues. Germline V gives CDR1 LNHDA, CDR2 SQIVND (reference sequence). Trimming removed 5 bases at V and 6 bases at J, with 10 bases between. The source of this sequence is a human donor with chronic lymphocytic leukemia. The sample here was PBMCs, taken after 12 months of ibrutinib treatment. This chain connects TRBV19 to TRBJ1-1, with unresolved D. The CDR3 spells CASSAAVPEAFF. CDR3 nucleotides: TGTGCCAGTAGTGCGGCCGTACCTGAAGCTTTCTTT.